This paragraph covers one T cell receptor beta chain sequence. There is no known antigen for this receptor. No per-base quality is available; no much larger clone lies one base away. This entry belongs to a study of blood T cell repertoires in COVID-19 (dated by TCRdb to about 2020). A note on the overall study: The collaborator samples originated in the United States, Italy and Spain and spanned the acute and convalescent phases of COVID-19. The material from the prospective study consisted of cDNA or gDNA derived from T cells, B-cell-depleted T cells, or PBMCs. Deeply sampled blood TCRbeta repertoires from subjects exposed to, actively infected with, or recovered from COVID-19 were included in the dataset. A freely available public database, intended as a resource for researchers studying the immune response to SARS-CoV-2, is where the repertoires were released. Samples were obtained from the ongoing ImmuneRACE study (first 160 participants) and from 1,254 subjects provided by 6 global collaborators. Sample metadata almost always included a de-identified subject ID, COVID-19 status, age in years and sex. Where available, HLA class I and class II types were obtained from metadata supplied by the sample provider rather than from assay-based typing. General findings and caveats noted by the study authors: The amount of clinical and demographic metadata varied by source and participant and was provided uncurated.

As encoded in the germline V gene (reference sequence), CDR1 is LGHDT while CDR2 is YNNKEL. CDR3 length: 13 amino acids, cysteine to phenylalanine. Only the CDR3 portion is preserved as DNA: 39 bases, with reading frame beginning at the first base. Deletion took 1 base off V and 3 bases off J, with a span of 6 bases between the germline ends. Collaborating institutions collected whole blood in K2EDTA tubes following their own protocols. Collaborator samples were shipped for TCRbeta analysis as frozen whole blood, isolated PBMCs, or DNA extracted from either sample type. TCRbeta CDR3 regions were amplified from genomic DNA using the immunoSEQ Assay, a bias-controlled multiplex PCR. On the authors' methods: The number of nucleated cells in each sample was estimated by amplification of reference gene primers within the assay. To quantify the absolute abundance of each unique TCRbeta CDR3 rearrangement, sequence reads were collapsed and filtered. Productive Simpson clonality was computed per sample as the square root of Simpson's diversity index over productive rearrangements. Imported from immuneACCESS, the table was reduced by TCRdb to in-frame sequences with V and J called. These copies leave out some clones; in studies compared against another copy, an unresolved V gene accounts for under half, and the cause of the remainder is not known. V and J calls and clone size follow that table, whereas D and trimming were derived from the DNA. The sample records roughly 140,000 clones, around four fifths of which are singletons. 2.5% to 3% of the sample belongs to the ten largest clones.

What was sequenced was peripheral blood. The chain employs TRBV3-1 (or the pseudogene TRBV3-2) and TRBJ1-2, with the D gene not clear enough to name. This receptor was taken from a woman aged 40 to 49 with active or convalescent COVID-19. The CDR3 has the sequence CASSQGPYYGYTF. In nucleotides, the sequence is TGTGCCAGCAGCCAAGGGCCCTACTATGGCTACACCTTC.